The sequence of this TCR beta chain was determined in a study of human T cells and chemical hapten exposure (dated by TCRdb to the early 2020s). As for the study more broadly: For sensitization, 2% DPC in acetone was applied to a 2 cm by 2 cm area of upper inner arm skin. Throughout the approximately 22-week study period, patients were also given weekly therapeutic DPC doses on the scalp. Blood samples were taken from patients before sensitization (week 0) and at 2, 6 and about 24 weeks after DPC sensitization. Patch testing was performed on the upper back with Finn chambers containing 0.01% DPC, and the patch tests were scored after 6 days according to International Contact Dermatitis Research Group standards. Peripheral blood TCR repertoire changes were tracked in vivo in alopecia patients during primary and secondary sensitization to the hapten diphenylcyclopropenone (DPC). For TCR sequencing, blood came from some 31 alopecia patients at anywhere from one to four time points (pre-sensitization, 2, 6 and 24 weeks). Libraries were pooled for sequencing, and variation in per-sample TCR yields was attributed mainly to small differences in library volumes within the pool. The patient cohort, mostly female, included alopecia areata with under or over 50% scalp involvement, alopecia totalis and alopecia universalis. Findings and caveats that apply to the study as a whole: Patch test score was positively correlated with the number of PT1 expanded TCRs, with significance at thresholds 8, 16 and 32 but not at 4. Expanded TCRs formed significantly more large CDR3 similarity clusters than pre-sensitization or healthy control sets, consistent with antigen-driven responses. Alopecia, a presumed autoimmune disease, was present in all patients, so the immune response of the patients might differ from that of healthy individuals. No change with DPC sensitization was found in the number of TCRs above 1 in 1000 frequency, and no evidence of global repertoire structure alterations was found. Repeated subsampling changed both the strength of the expansion versus patch-test correlation and the threshold at which that correlation became significant.

Libraries were made using RACE. Sequencing took place on a NextSeq 500. Library preparation attached unique molecular identifiers to individual cDNA molecules for quantitative, reproducible TCR counting. Both TCR alpha and TCR beta chains were sequenced from each blood RNA sample. In the source study's methods: A median of about 87,000 TCRs per sample was observed, with a range of about 23,224 to 700,000. The Decombinator software suite was used to annotate the V, J and CDR3 of the TCR reads. Every sample was subsampled to the same number of TCRs (28,000) for the PS versus PT1 abundance plots. TCRs were defined as expanded if absent before sensitization and observed at least eight times at the 2-week time point. In TCRdb, the public reads were trimmed at Q25 with fastp and aligned with MiXCR, with productive beta chains retained. Entries that share a CDR3 protein sequence are merged under the most common genes and DNA. The V and J calls and clone size are TCRdb's, not the authors'. Across this sample there are approximately 350,000 distinct CDR3 sequences, with about 6% seen only once. The top ten clonotypes cover 4.5% to 6% of the sample.

For this chain, trimming is 5 bases at the V end and 6 bases at the J end, and the number of junction bases without a gene match is 5. CDR1 and CDR2 (SGHRS, YFSETQ) derive from the germline V gene. The CDR3 runs 14 residues from the cysteine to the phenylalanine. The sequence is cut down to CDR3 DNA, 42 bases in frame from base 1. Sample time point, as interpreted from the label and publication: patch test 2, 6 weeks after DPC sensitization. The treatment or condition label of this sample denotes: therapeutic diphenylcyclopropenone sensitization with weekly scalp DPC. At each patch-test visit, blood was drawn before the patch test was applied. Patients were considered eligible if aged 18 to 70, diagnosed with alopecia and deemed suitable for DPC therapy, and patients were excluded if pregnant. Total RNA was isolated from unfractionated whole blood collected in Tempus Blood RNA tubes. This clonotype has just a few counts. It lacks a known antigen. The record has no base qualities; no much larger clone is one base away.

Recombination connected TRBV5-1 to TRBJ2-3; TRBD2 agrees with 11 junctional bases. The sequenced sample was whole blood, obtained in connection with sensitization to the hapten diphenylcyclopropenone (DPC). This clonotype was obtained from a woman in her late teens or twenties with alopecia areata. Some clones in this sample may be carry-over from other donors' samples. The CDR3 reads CASRGTSGPDTQYF. Here is the DNA: TGCGCCAGCAGAGGGACTAGCGGTCCGGATACGCAGTATTTT.